This passage covers 7 T cell receptor beta chains from one sample sequenced in a study of blood T cells in healthy people across ages. PCR was performed a second time for about 7 to 11 cycles using a sample-barcoded 5' primer and a J-beta primer mix. One entry per CDR3 protein results from TCRdb running MiXCR on the 5' RACE reads. The data hold about 1.4 million distinct CDR3 sequences, with approximately 59% observed a single time. Sequenced input: blood. These receptor sequences come from a man aged 18 to 29 in good health.

The chain couples TRBV29-1 to TRBJ1-1; D unresolved. Germline V CDR1 and CDR2: SQVTM, ANQGSEA. CDR3 length: 12 amino acids. The ends were cut back, 1 base at V and 10 bases at J, with 13 bases in the middle. CDR3 protein: CSVEVARVGAFF. The CDR3 nucleotides read TGCAGCGTTGAAGTTGCCCGGGTCGGAGCTTTCTTT.

J is TRBJ2-3 and V is TRBV5-1, with D hard to call. CDR3 length: 14 amino acids. The V end was cut by 4 bases, the J end by 1 base, with 10 bases between. Looked up from germline, CDR1 is SGHRS and CDR2 is YFSETQ. The CDR3 bases are TGCGCCAGCAGCGCCATTGGGGGCACAGATACGCAGTATTTT. It codes for CASSAIGGTDTQYF.

The chain carries TRBV6-1 and TRBJ2-3; TRBD2 aligns across 11 bases. This CDR3 region has 18 residues. V was pared by 5 bases and J by 0 bases, with 10 bases of the junction left unmatched. Germline CDR1 reads MNHNS; CDR2 reads SASEGT. Here the CDR3 reads CASSLGTSGSTSTDTQYF. The CDR3 region has the DNA TGTGCCAGCAGTCTCGGGACTAGCGGTTCTACTAGCACAGATACGCAGTATTTT.

This clonotype appeared a few times. This chain uses TRBV6-5 with TRBJ2-7; D may be TRBD1 (6 bases). CDR1 and CDR2 from the germline V gene are MNHEY and SVGAGI. V was cut by 0 bases and J by 0 bases, with 9 bases left in between. CDR3 length equals 15 residues. This CDR3 reads CASSYSDSFSYEQYF. The DNA of the CDR3 is TGTGCCAGCAGTTACTCGGACAGTTTCTCCTACGAGCAGTACTTC.

The chain combines TRBV28 with TRBJ1-2; TRBD1 matches 8 bases. CDR3 length: 15 amino acids. V lost 5 bases to trimming and J lost 8 bases; unmatched junction nucleotides: 13. CDR1 and CDR2 (germline): MDHEN, SYDVKM. CDR3 in DNA: TGTGCCAGCAGTCCGGGGGGTGGACAGGGCGGCGGCTACACCTTC. Protein: CASSPGGGQGGGYTF.

The chain carries TRBV25-1 and TRBJ2-7, with 8 bases matching TRBD1. V lost 6 bases, J lost 5 bases, and 15 bases stayed unmatched. In germline, CDR1 is MGHDK, CDR2 SYGVNS. This CDR3 comprises 16 residues. This CDR3 reads CASSPITGTGNDEQYF. The CDR3, as DNA: TGTGCCAGCAGCCCAATTACCGGGACAGGAAACGACGAGCAGTACTTC.

This clonotype showed up just a few times. V is TRBV5-1 and J is TRBJ2-7; D tentatively fits TRBD1 or TRBD2 (7 bases each). The length of the CDR3 is 15 residues. Trimming removed 5 bases from V and 2 bases from J, with 17 bases in between. CDR1 and CDR2 from the germline V gene are SGHRS and YFSETQ. CDR3: CASSYDREGTYEQYF. The CDR3 bases are TGCGCCAGCAGTTATGACAGGGAGGGTACCTACGAGCAGTACTTC. The whole variable domain, remainder taken from reference TRBV5-1 and TRBJ2-7, is KAGVTQTPRYLIKTRGQQVTLSCSPISGHRSVSWYQQTPGQGLQFLFEYFSETQRNKGNFPGRFSGRQFSNSRSEMNVSTLELGDSALYLCASSYDREGTYEQYFGPGTRLTVT.